The 23 T cell receptor beta chains below all came from one sample that was sequenced in a study of vaccination effects on CD4 cells after COVID-19. Here immunoSEQ multiplex PCR was the method, and the copy in TCRdb shows in-frame clones only, minus some. Here the sample spans 11,000 to 15,000 clones, around 81% being singletons. Ahead of sequencing, the ViraFEST assay grew antigen-specific CD4+ T cells using viral peptide pools. The culture ran for 10 days, and then CD4+ T cells were isolated. Documented for the person is a PCR-confirmed SARS-CoV-2 infection occurring between March and December 2020. The cohort was immunized with two doses of either the BNT162b2 or mRNA-1273 vaccine. Antigen specificity for these receptors is unknown. The input for sequencing was CD4+ T cells from PBMCs cultured with SARS-CoV-2 spike peptides, taken after COVID-19 vaccination. These receptors came from a human donor who had a prior SARS-CoV-2 infection.

V and J are TRBV19 and TRBJ2-3; D is unclear. This CDR3 is built from 15 residues. Trimming removed 5 bases from V and 1 base from J, with 13 bases in between. Germline V gene data show CDR1 as LNHDA and CDR2 as SQIVND (reference sequence). DNA of the CDR3: TGTGCCAGTAGTTCAAGGATTGGAGGCACAGATACGCAGTATTTT. It codes for CASSSRIGGTDTQYF. Looking up the rest from reference TRBV19 and TRBJ2-3 gives the full variable domain: DGGITQSPKYLFRKEGQNVTLSCEQNLNHDAMYWYRQDPGQGLRLIYYSQIVNDFQKGDIAEGYSVSREKKESFPLTVTSAQKNPTAFYLCASSSRIGGTDTQYFGPGTRLTVL.

This clone was seen a handful of times. The rearrangement uses TRBV19 and TRBJ1-6, with a tentative D call TRBD1 (5 bases). The CDR3 has 15 residues. Germline CDR1 is LNHDA and CDR2 is SQIVND (reference sequence). V lost 3 bases to trimming and J lost 7 bases, with 13 bases between them. CDR3 bases: TGTGCCAGTAGTATCAGCAGGGTCGGGAATTCACCCCTCCACTTT. Amino acid sequence: CASSISRVGNSPLHF. The full variable domain, completed using reference TRBV19 and TRBJ1-6, is DGGITQSPKYLFRKEGQNVTLSCEQNLNHDAMYWYRQDPGQGLRLIYYSQIVNDFQKGDIAEGYSVSREKKESFPLTVTSAQKNPTAFYLCASSISRVGNSPLHFGNGTRLTVT.

The chain is built from TRBV9 and TRBJ2-3; TRBD2 agrees at 11 bases. The germline gives CDR1 SGDLS, CDR2 YYNGEE. CDR3 size: 18 residues. J lost 2 bases, V lost 0 bases, and 8 bases had no gene match. This CDR3 is CASSVEPLAGGITDTQYF. The CDR3 DNA sequence: TGTGCCAGCAGCGTAGAACCCCTAGCGGGGGGCATCACAGATACGCAGTATTTT.

V usage is TRBV2 and J usage is TRBJ1-2, with 7 bases lining up with TRBD1. CDR3 length: 15 amino acids. The germline CDR1 and CDR2 sequences are SNHLY and FYNNEI. J gave up 5 bases and V 1 base, and 7 bases lay outside the gene matches. The CDR3 is CASSEEQGYRYGYTF. CDR3 in DNA: TGTGCCAGCAGTGAAGAACAGGGGTACAGGTATGGCTACACCTTC.

The gene calls are TRBV19 and TRBJ2-7, with 8 bases identical to TRBD2. The length of the CDR3 is 17 residues. The V gene end was trimmed by 3 bases and the J gene end by 3 bases; junction bases not matched to a gene: 13. Germline values: CDR1 LNHDA, CDR2 SQIVND (reference sequence). Written as DNA, the CDR3 is TGTGCCAGTAGTATTCAAGGGAGGACTAGCTCGGTCTACGAGCAGTACTTC. Translation: CASSIQGRTSSVYEQYF.

This rearrangement joins TRBV18 to TRBJ2-3, with no clear D. The CDR3 extends over 12 amino acids. The V and J ends lost 1 base and 3 bases respectively, with 2 bases between them. The germline gives CDR1 KGHSH, CDR2 LQKENI. Here the CDR3 DNA reads TGTGCCAGCTCACCACAGACAGATACGCAGTATTTT. It codes for CASSPQTDTQYF.

V and J are TRBV4-2 and TRBJ2-1; D is perhaps TRBD1 (5 bases). The V gene lost 0 bases and the J gene lost 7 bases, with 7 bases spanning the gap. The CDR3 is 13 amino acids. In germline, CDR1 is LGHNA, CDR2 YNFKEQ. Written as DNA, the CDR3 is TGTGCCAGCAGCCAAGACGCAGGGAATGAGCAGTTCTTC. Translation gives CASSQDAGNEQFF.

The chain links TRBV5-5 to TRBJ1-3; D call uncertain. This CDR3 is 15 amino acids long. Germline-derived CDR1 and CDR2 are SGHKS and YYEKEE (reference sequence). The V and J ends lost 6 bases and 0 bases respectively, with 13 bases between them. CDR3: CASTSDGTSGNTIYF. For the CDR3, the DNA is TGTGCCAGCACCTCGGACGGAACCTCTGGAAACACCATATATTTT.

The chain uses TRBV11-2 and TRBJ2-3; 10 bases are a match to TRBD2. The trim removed 5 bases at V and 0 bases at J, leaving 8 bases unmatched. Germline assignment: CDR1 SGHAT and CDR2 FQNNGV. The CDR3 is made up of 17 amino acids. DNA for the CDR3: TGTGCCAGCAGCCACACTGGACTAGCGGATAGCACAGATACGCAGTATTTT. Protein sequence: CASSHTGLADSTDTQYF.

This clone has just one count. This rearrangement joins TRBV5-4 to TRBJ2-3; 8 nucleotides line up with TRBD2. The germline CDR1 and CDR2 sequences are SGHNT and YYREEE (reference sequence). The CDR3 contains 18 residues. Trimming at V came to 0 bases and at J to 0 bases, leaving 9 bases not matched to a gene. CDR3 loop: CASSLVRSGDLSTDTQYF. Here the CDR3 DNA reads TGTGCCAGCAGCTTGGTTCGTAGCGGGGACCTTAGCACAGATACGCAGTATTTT.

This chain uses TRBV9 with TRBJ2-3; TRBD2 matches at 7 bases. The germline CDR1 and CDR2 sequences are SGDLS and YYNGEE. The ends lost 0 bases at V and 9 bases at J; junction bases unmatched: 4. This CDR3 is built from 13 residues. CDR3 coding DNA: TGTGCCAGCAGCGTAGATTCTAGCGGAACGCAGTATTTT. Amino acids: CASSVDSSGTQYF.

V is TRBV2 and J is TRBJ2-5; the D call may be TRBD1 or TRBD2 (6 bases each). The ends were cut back, 8 bases at V and 4 bases at J, with 20 bases in the middle. Germline V lookup: CDR1 SNHLY, CDR2 FYNNEI. The CDR3 has 15 amino acids. CDR3 sequence (DNA): TGTGCCAGCGGGTTTATGGGGGGCCGGAGAGAGACCCAGTACTTC. The encoded protein is CASGFMGGRRETQYF.

CDR3 bases: TGTGCCAGCTCACCTTACTCTGGGGCCAACGTCCTGACTTTC. Its protein is CASSPYSGANVLTF. The rearrangement joins TRBV18 to TRBJ2-6, with unresolved D. V dropped 3 bases and J dropped 0 bases, with 3 bases sitting between them. CDR3 size: 14 residues. Germline CDR1 is KGHSH and CDR2 is LQKENI.

The rearrangement uses TRBV4-1 and TRBJ1-2; 8 bases are shared with TRBD1. V was clipped by 1 base and J by 4 bases; unmatched bases: 5. This CDR3 region has 15 residues. Germline CDR1 is MGHRA and CDR2 is YSYEKL. The DNA of the CDR3 is TGCGCCAGCAGCCAAGGGTGGGGACAGGCCTATGGCTACACCTTC. This codes for CASSQGWGQAYGYTF.

This clone has just a few counts. The rearrangement joins TRBV30 to TRBJ1-5, with a possible D match to TRBD1 (6 bases). The CDR3 contains 12 residues. CDR1 and CDR2 (germline): GTSNPN, SVGIG (reference sequence). The V and J ends lost 0 bases and 11 bases respectively, with 11 bases between them. The CDR3, as DNA: TGTGCCTGGAGTGTACAGGCAGGGGCCCAGCATTTT. It encodes CAWSVQAGAQHF.

The rearrangement uses TRBV6-2 or TRBV6-3 and TRBJ2-3; D is perhaps TRBD1 (7 bases). CDR3 length: 15 amino acids. V lost 6 bases to trimming and J lost 0 bases, with 13 bases between them. The V gene's germline CDR1 is MNHEY and CDR2 SVGEGT. Here the CDR3 reads CASSPRGTSTDTQYF. The CDR3 nucleotides read TGTGCCAGCAGCCCCAGGGGGACTAGCACAGATACGCAGTATTTT.

The chain uses TRBV28 and TRBJ1-5, with D uncertain. CDR3 length: 12 amino acids. Trimming cost V 7 bases and J 6 bases, with 10 bases left between them. The germline gives CDR1 MDHEN, CDR2 SYDVKM. The CDR3 here is CASTTAGQPQHF. CDR3 DNA: TGTGCCAGCACCACGGCGGGTCAGCCCCAGCATTTT.

The CDR3 DNA is TGCAGTGCCCGACTAGCCCATGAGCAGTTCTTC. Translated, it gives CSARLAHEQFF. The chain joins TRBV20-1 to TRBJ2-1; 7 positions agree with TRBD2. The germline V gene encodes CDR1 DFQATT and CDR2 SNEGSKA (reference sequence). The trim removed 6 bases at V and 8 bases at J, leaving 4 bases unmatched. The CDR3 covers 11 residues.

V and J are TRBV10-2 and TRBJ2-3; D may be TRBD1 or TRBD2 (5 bases each). The V end lost 3 bases, the J end lost 3 bases, and 13 bases lay between the germline ends. This CDR3 has 15 amino acids. CDR1 and CDR2 (germline): WSHSY, SAAADI. CDR3 protein: CASSDWGSVTDTQYF. CDR3 coding DNA: TGCGCCAGCAGTGACTGGGGGAGTGTAACAGATACGCAGTATTTT.

The V gene is TRBV3-1 (or the pseudogene TRBV3-2), the J gene TRBJ2-7; D possibly uses TRBD1 or TRBD2 (6 bases each). The length of the CDR3 is 11 residues. Germline V gene lookup returns CDR1 LGHDT and CDR2 YNNKEL (reference sequence). V was pared by 7 bases and J by 13 bases, with 17 bases between. The CDR3 loop reads CASNSGGPLYF. The CDR3 coding sequence is TGTGCCAGCAACTCTGGGGGGCCATTATACTTC.

The V and J genes are TRBV11-3 and TRBJ2-1, with TRBD2 matching 11 bases. The CDR3 covers 18 residues. The trim removed 0 bases at V and 7 bases at J, leaving 11 bases unmatched. Germline CDR1 reads SGHNT; CDR2 reads YENEEA. This chain's CDR3 is CASSLEWGTSGSWNEQFF. The CDR3 nucleotides are TGTGCCAGCAGCTTAGAGTGGGGAACTAGCGGGAGTTGGAATGAGCAGTTCTTC.

The chain joins TRBV9 to TRBJ2-1; 7 bases align to TRBD2. This CDR3 has 16 amino acids. In germline, CDR1 is SGDLS, CDR2 YYNGEE. V was clipped by 4 bases and J by 0 bases; unmatched bases: 7. CDR3 DNA sequence: TGTGCCAGCAGCAAACTAGCGAGCAACTCCTACAATGAGCAGTTCTTC. Protein sequence: CASSKLASNSYNEQFF.

This chain joins TRBV2 and TRBJ2-5, with TRBD2 matching 10 bases. After removal of 4 bases from V and 4 bases from J, the junction contained 0 bases not matched to a gene. The germline V gene has CDR1 SNHLY and CDR2 FYNNEI. The CDR3 has 13 amino acids. This CDR3 is CASSASGRETQYF. The CDR3 region has the DNA TGTGCCAGCAGTGCTAGCGGGAGAGAGACCCAGTACTTC.